This entry features one T cell receptor beta chain sequence. Sequenced by immunoSEQ multiplex PCR; TCRdb stores in-frame clones only, minus some. The repertoire holds over 350,000 clones, with just over 85% as singletons. This record belongs to a study of blood T cell repertoires in COVID-19. About the research overall: Sites across the United States, Italy and Spain contributed samples from acute and convalescent COVID-19.

J lost 0 bases, V lost 9 bases, and 8 bases had no gene match. Per the germline V gene, CDR1 is ENHRY and CDR2 is SYGVKD. CDR3 length: 15 amino acids. V gene TRBV10-3 combines with J gene TRBJ1-2, with 9 bases identical to TRBD1. This sequence was found in a woman aged 30 to 39 with active or convalescent COVID-19. The specimen was peripheral blood. The CDR3 bases are TGTGCCATACAGGACAGGGGAAGTGCTAACTATGGCTACACCTTC. Amino acids: CAIQDRGSANYGYTF.